One and the same sample provided the 20 T cell receptor beta chains below, sequenced in a study of PD-L1 blockade in urothelial cancer (dated by TCRdb to about 2017). The receptor library was made with the immunoSEQ multiplex PCR assay. The table comes from immuneACCESS by way of TCRdb, which keeps in-frame sequences with V and J called. Part of the clones is missing from these tables; in studies checked, under half for an unresolved V gene and the rest for unknown reasons. This sample lists 75,000 to 100,000 clones; around four fifths were detected once. The ten largest clones add up to around 8% of the sample. What this sample's time point label stands for: peripheral blood 6 weeks after treatment start. The starting material was PBMCs, obtained around atezolizumab (anti-PD-L1) treatment. All receptors come from a man aged 65 to 85 with urothelial cancer.

The rearrangement links TRBV13 to TRBJ1-1, with a tentative D call TRBD1 (6 bases). This CDR3 spans 17 amino acids. Trimming pared 5 bases from V and 5 bases from J, leaving 24 bases between. The germline gives CDR1 PRHDT, CDR2 FYEKMQ (reference sequence). The CDR3 DNA follows: TGTGCCAGCAGCCTACCCACTCTAGGGGGGGCGCAAACTGAAGCTTTCTTT. Protein sequence: CASSLPTLGGAQTEAFF.

This chain uses TRBV7-2 with TRBJ2-1; 12 positions match TRBD2. V gave up 4 bases and J gave up 1 base; unmatched junction bases: 2. Germline lookup yields CDR1 SGHTA and CDR2 FQGNSA. CDR3 length equals 16 residues. The DNA of the CDR3 is TGTGCCAGCAGCTCTAGCGGGGGGGAATCCTACAATGAGCAGTTCTTC. Translated, it gives CASSSSGGESYNEQFF.

This chain joins TRBV9 and TRBJ2-1, with D possibly being TRBD1 (5 bases). This CDR3 has 15 residues. The V end was cut by 0 bases, the J end by 8 bases, with 15 bases between. The germline V gene has CDR1 SGDLS and CDR2 YYNGEE. Here the CDR3 reads CASSVGVLGAHEQFF. DNA for the CDR3: TGTGCCAGCAGCGTAGGAGTCCTTGGGGCGCATGAGCAGTTCTTC.

This clone showed up just once. This chain uses TRBV19 with TRBJ2-6; D uncertain. The germline V gene encodes CDR1 LNHDA and CDR2 SQIVND (reference sequence). Deletions cut 3 bases from V and 0 bases from J, with 6 bases between. CDR3 length equals 15 residues. In DNA form, the CDR3 reads TGTGCCAGTAGTATGGCCAACTCTGGGGCCAACGTCCTGACTTTC. Its protein is CASSMANSGANVLTF. The whole variable domain, filled in from reference TRBV19 and TRBJ2-6, reads DGGITQSPKYLFRKEGQNVTLSCEQNLNHDAMYWYRQDPGQGLRLIYYSQIVNDFQKGDIAEGYSVSREKKESFPLTVTSAQKNPTAFYLCASSMANSGANVLTFGAGSRLTVL.

This rearrangement joins TRBV15 to TRBJ1-1; D is unresolved. CDR1 and CDR2 from the germline V gene are LNHNV and YYDKDF (reference sequence). V was shortened by 1 base and J by 0 bases, with 9 bases between the two germline ends. The CDR3 is 15 amino acids. DNA of the CDR3: TGTGCCACCAGCAGAGGGAACAGCCTGAACACTGAAGCTTTCTTT. This sequence encodes CATSRGNSLNTEAFF.

The V gene is TRBV7-2, the J gene TRBJ2-2; 13 nucleotides line up with TRBD2. Germline CDR1 reads SGHTA; CDR2 reads FQGNSA. V lost 5 bases, J lost 1 base, and 7 bases stayed unmatched. The CDR3 covers 18 residues. CDR3 loop: CASSTTSGGPRNTGELFF. As DNA, the CDR3 is TGTGCCAGCAGCACGACTAGCGGGGGGCCCAGGAACACCGGGGAGCTGTTTTTT.

The chain links TRBV11-3 to TRBJ1-1, with TRBD1 matching over 9 bases. This CDR3 region has 14 residues. Germline lookup yields CDR1 SGHNT and CDR2 YENEEA. The trim removed 5 bases at V and 8 bases at J, leaving 9 bases unmatched. The CDR3 spells CASSVGQGLGEAFF. The CDR3 coding sequence is TGTGCCAGCAGCGTGGGACAGGGATTAGGGGAAGCTTTCTTT.

This clone was recorded only once. The chain carries TRBV7-7 and TRBJ2-5; D perhaps matches TRBD2 (6 bases). The CDR3 has 15 amino acids. CDR1 SSHAT and CDR2 FNYEAQ come from the germline V gene (reference sequence). V was shortened by 3 bases and J by 2 bases, with 13 bases between the two germline ends. The CDR3 sequence: CASSFAGGPQETQYF. In DNA form, the CDR3 reads TGTGCCAGCAGCTTTGCCGGGGGACCGCAAGAGACCCAGTACTTC.

The rearrangement joins TRBV5-6 to TRBJ1-2, with TRBD1 identical over 7 bases. Germline V gene sequence: CDR1 SGHDT, CDR2 YYEEEE. This CDR3 has 15 residues. The trim removed 4 bases at V and 6 bases at J, leaving 12 bases unmatched. The CDR3 DNA is TGTGCCAGCAGCAACAGGGGCTCAACGTCCCATGGCTACACCTTC. Its translation is CASSNRGSTSHGYTF.

In its sample, this clone was seen a few times. CDR3 nucleotide sequence: TGTGCCAGCAGCCAAGAGCGGGCGTGGAGCTCCTACAATGAGCAGTTCTTC. Translating gives CASSQERAWSSYNEQFF. V and J are TRBV4-2 and TRBJ2-1, with a weak D call TRBD2 (5 bases). This CDR3 is built from 17 residues. The germline V gene has CDR1 LGHNA and CDR2 YNFKEQ. V dropped 0 bases and J dropped 0 bases, with 12 bases sitting between them.

The V call is TRBV7-2, the J call TRBJ2-3; the match to TRBD1 covers 7 bases. There are 19 residues in the CDR3. Germline assignment: CDR1 SGHTA and CDR2 FQGNSA. The ends lost 6 bases at V and 4 bases at J; junction bases unmatched: 22. Written as DNA, the CDR3 is TGTGCCAGCAGAGAACGGACGAGGATGGAAATAGACAGGGCAGATACGCAGTATTTT. Amino acid sequence: CASRERTRMEIDRADTQYF.

The chain links TRBV9 to TRBJ2-6, with D uncertain. CDR3 length: 14 residues. V lost 3 bases to trimming and J lost 2 bases, with 6 bases between them. CDR1 is SGDLS, CDR2 YYNGEE, per germline. The CDR3 reads CASSAPAGANVLTF. DNA of the CDR3: TGTGCCAGCAGCGCCCCGGCTGGGGCCAACGTCCTGACTTTC.

The gene calls are TRBV6-1 and TRBJ2-1; possible D gene TRBD2, 6 bases. The V end lost 3 bases, the J end lost 4 bases, and 16 bases lay between the germline ends. CDR3 size: 16 residues. The V gene's germline CDR1 is MNHNS and CDR2 SASEGT. The DNA of the CDR3 is TGTGCCAGCAGTGAGCCGGGAGCGGGTGATTACAATGAGCAGTTCTTC. Translation gives CASSEPGAGDYNEQFF.

This clone was detected a few times. The chain carries TRBV11-2 and TRBJ2-7; no definite D call. Germline assignment: CDR1 SGHAT and CDR2 FQNNGV. V lost 0 bases, J lost 2 bases, and 8 bases lay in between. CDR3 size: 14 residues. CDR3 loop: CASSLDQVTYEQYF. CDR3 nucleotide sequence: TGTGCCAGCAGCTTAGATCAGGTCACCTACGAGCAGTACTTC.

The genes are TRBV2 and TRBJ1-3; 9 nucleotides align to TRBD1. Germline CDR1 SNHLY, CDR2 FYNNEI. This CDR3 is built from 15 residues. V lost 2 bases, J lost 4 bases, and 3 bases stayed unmatched. The CDR3 DNA sequence: TGTGCCAGCAGTGAAAGGACAGGGGTCGGAAACACCATATATTTT. Its protein product is CASSERTGVGNTIYF.

Remarks on this clone: Within the sample, other DNA sequences also encode this same CDR3. The V and J genes are TRBV30 and TRBJ1-1, with D perhaps TRBD1 (5 bases). CDR3 size: 13 residues. Looked up from germline, CDR1 is GTSNPN and CDR2 is SVGIG (reference sequence). With 0 bases removed from V and 3 bases from J, the gap between germline ends came to 8 bases. CDR3 DNA: TGTGCCTGGAGTGTAGGGGAGGACACTGAAGCTTTCTTT. Translation: CAWSVGEDTEAFF. Combining the CDR3 with reference TRBV30 and TRBJ1-1 gives the whole variable domain SQTIHQWPATLVQPVGSPLSLECTVEGTSNPNLYWYRQAAGRGLQLLFYSVGIGQISSEVPQNLSASRPQDRQFILSSKKLLLSDSGFYLCAWSVGEDTEAFFGQGTRLTVV.

This chain joins TRBV4-3 and TRBJ1-1, with a possible D match to TRBD1 (6 bases). Germline V gives CDR1 LGHNA, CDR2 YSLEER. The CDR3 totals 18 residues. Between the trimmed V and J ends, which lost 0 bases and 0 bases, there was a span of 17 bases. This CDR3 reads CASSQERTETSMNTEAFF. DNA for the CDR3: TGCGCCAGCAGCCAAGAGAGGACAGAGACTTCCATGAACACTGAAGCTTTCTTT.

The chain combines TRBV27 with TRBJ1-2; D not resolved. The CDR3 contains 15 residues. The V gene's germline CDR1 is MNHEY and CDR2 SMNVEV (reference sequence). Trimming removed 0 bases from V and 6 bases from J, with 14 bases in between. The CDR3 bases are TGTGCCAGCAGTTTATCGATGCGGGCAGGACATGGCTACACCTTC. Encoded protein: CASSLSMRAGHGYTF.

The genes are TRBV2 and TRBJ2-6; 8 bases agree with TRBD1. Trimming at V came to 11 bases and at J to 0 bases, leaving 3 bases not matched to a gene. The CDR3 is 14 residues long. CDR1 and CDR2 from the germline V gene are SNHLY and FYNNEI. The CDR3 protein is CAGDRLSGANVLTF. The CDR3 DNA is TGTGCCGGGGACAGGCTCTCTGGGGCCAACGTCCTGACTTTC. The full variable domain, rest sourced from reference TRBV2 and TRBJ2-6, is EPEVTQTPSHQVTQMGQEVILRCVPISNHLYFYWYRQILGQKVEFLVSFYNNEISEKSEIFDDQFSVERPDGSNFTLKIRSTKLEDSAMYFCAGDRLSGANVLTFGAGSRLTVL.

This clone has just a few counts. The J gene is TRBJ1-5, the V gene TRBV11-2; no clear D. This CDR3 has 15 amino acids. Germline V gene data show CDR1 as SGHAT and CDR2 as FQNNGV. The V end was cut by 3 bases, the J end by 5 bases, with 14 bases between. In DNA form, the CDR3 reads TGTGCCAGCAGCTTCTCAGGTGGGCCGGATCAGCCCCAGCATTTT. Its protein is CASSFSGGPDQPQHF. The complete variable domain, with remaining parts taken from reference TRBV11-2 and TRBJ1-5, reads EAGVAQSPRYKIIEKRQSVAFWCNPISGHATLYWYQQILGQGPKLLIQFQNNGVVDDSQLPKDRFSAERLKGVDSTLKIQPAKLEDSAVYLCASSFSGGPDQPQHFGDGTRLSIL.